This TCR beta chain was found in a study of blood T cell repertoires in COVID-19 (TCRdb year 2020). Notes on the research overall: Samples covering the acute and convalescent phases of COVID-19 were provided by collaborators in the United States, Italy and Spain. The material from the prospective study consisted of cDNA or gDNA derived from T cells, B-cell-depleted T cells, or PBMCs. Subjects who had been exposed to COVID-19, were actively infected with it, or had recovered from it provided the deeply sampled blood TCRbeta repertoires that made up the dataset. The repertoires were released in a freely available public database intended as a resource for research on the immune response to SARS-CoV-2. The samples were drawn from two sources: the first 160 participants of the ongoing ImmuneRACE study, and 950 to 1,500 subjects contributed by 6 global collaborators. Sample metadata almost always included a de-identified subject ID, COVID-19 status, age in years and sex. Where available, HLA class I and class II types were taken from metadata supplied by the sample provider and were not determined by assay-based typing.

Trimming removed 4 bases from V and 7 bases from J, leaving 13 bases between the germline ends. The CDR3 runs 13 residues from the cysteine to the phenylalanine. Of the read, only the CDR3 DNA is kept; its 39 bases are in frame from base 1. According to the germline V gene, CDR1 reads MNHEY and CDR2 reads SVGEGT. Samples from volunteer blood donors who had recovered from COVID-19 were contributed by a second Seattle source. Collaborating institutions collected whole blood in K2EDTA tubes following their own protocols. For TCRbeta analysis, collaborators shipped samples as frozen whole blood, isolated PBMCs, or DNA extracted from either of those sample types. Of note for this clone: Its specific antigen is unknown. One base away there is no much larger clone; base qualities are not given.

TCRbeta CDR3 regions were amplified from genomic DNA using the immunoSEQ Assay, a bias-controlled multiplex PCR. As for the authors' bioinformatics: The number of nucleated cells in each sample was estimated from the amplification of reference gene primers within the assay. Sequence reads were collapsed and filtered to measure the absolute abundance of every unique TCRbeta CDR3 rearrangement. For each sample, productive Simpson clonality was calculated by taking the square root of Simpson's diversity index across productive rearrangements. TCRdb carries this immuneACCESS record with in-frame sequences only. Its versions omit some clonotypes, under half of them owing to an unresolved V gene in the studies checked, with the rest unexplained. That table furnishes V, J and clone size, whereas the DNA furnished D and trimming. This sample has roughly 280,000 clones in its table, and roughly 87% of those were observed once. About 2.2% of the sample comes from the top ten.

Study-wide conclusions, independent of this receptor: How much clinical and demographic metadata was included differed by source and by participant, and the metadata was provided uncurated.

The material sequenced was peripheral blood. This clonotype was obtained from a woman aged 45-60 years who had recovered from COVID-19. The chain is encoded by TRBV6-2 or TRBV6-3 joined to TRBJ2-5; too little of a D gene remains to name it. This receptor has the CDR3 CASSLEPSGTQYF. At the DNA level, the sequence is TGTGCCAGCAGTTTAGAGCCGTCCGGGACCCAGTACTTC.